This record looks at one TCR beta chain sequence and its context. The antigen remains unidentified. The data were obtained in a study of follicular helper T cells after annual influenza vaccination. Overall study results and limits: Successive annual vaccinations recalled a recurrent oligoclonal ICOS+CD38+ cTfh response with influenza-specific clonotypes. For non-cTfh compartments, undersampling could not be ruled out.

Data came from immunoSEQ multiplex PCR; TCRdb stores just in-frame clones and leaves some out. The top ten hold about 0.7% of the sample, which has about 5,600 clones, nearly 85% seen once. The time point is: 2015-2016 season, pre-vaccination. Community-dwelling subjects without influenza vaccination in the prior 6 months were enrolled. Each time point used roughly 35 to 100 mL of blood. V dropped 3 bases and J dropped 7 bases, with 7 bases sitting between them. Germline CDR1 and CDR2: SGHRS and YFSETQ. The CDR3 contains 11 residues. The starting material was CXCR5- memory CD4+ T cells sorted from blood, obtained on the day of influenza vaccination. The TCR comes from an adult who received the influenza vaccine. The chain joins TRBV5-1 to TRBJ1-1; D gene uncertain. The CDR3 DNA is TGCGCCAGCAGCTATCGGGGTGAAGCTTTCTTT. Translating it yields CASSYRGEAFF.